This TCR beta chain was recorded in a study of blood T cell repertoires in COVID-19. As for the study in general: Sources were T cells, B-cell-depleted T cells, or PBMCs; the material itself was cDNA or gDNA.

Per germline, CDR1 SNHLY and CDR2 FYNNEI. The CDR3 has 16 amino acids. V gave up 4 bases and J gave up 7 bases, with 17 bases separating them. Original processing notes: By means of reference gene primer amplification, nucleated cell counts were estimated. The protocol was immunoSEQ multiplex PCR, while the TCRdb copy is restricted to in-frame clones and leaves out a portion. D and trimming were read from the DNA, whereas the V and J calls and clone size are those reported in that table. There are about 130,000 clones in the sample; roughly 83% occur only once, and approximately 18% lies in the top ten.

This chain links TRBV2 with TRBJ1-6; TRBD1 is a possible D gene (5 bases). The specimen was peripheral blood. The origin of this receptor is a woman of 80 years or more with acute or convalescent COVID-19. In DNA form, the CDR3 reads TGTGCCAGCAGTGTCGGCAGGGCAAATTTAAATTCACCCCTCCACTTT. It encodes CASSVGRANLNSPLHF.